This T cell receptor beta chain is drawn from a study of blood T cell repertoires in COVID-19. Study in general: T cells, B-cell-depleted T cells, or PBMCs supplied cDNA or gDNA.

Germline V gene data show CDR1 as SGHTA and CDR2 as FQGNSA. Between the trimmed V and J ends, which lost 6 bases and 9 bases, there was a span of 21 bases. The CDR3 runs to 15 residues. This clone was seen a handful of times. Generated by immunoSEQ multiplex PCR, the TCRdb table keeps only in-frame clones and is missing some. The table shows 150,000 to 200,000 clones, with roughly three quarters occurring only once. The chain links TRBV7-2 to TRBJ2-4; perhaps TRBD1 as D (5 bases). This receptor was identified in a woman between 45 and 60 years old with acute COVID-19. The material sequenced was PBMCs or T cells enriched from blood (not recorded which). CDR3 in amino acids: CASRRINFPRGIQYF. In DNA form, the CDR3 reads TGTGCCAGCAGACGGATCAATTTCCCTAGGGGCATTCAGTACTTC.